This section outlines one TCR beta chain sequence together with its context. Its antigen specificity is not known. Base qualities were left out, and no much larger clone turns up one base away. The data were taken from a study of blood T cells in healthy people across ages (dated by TCRdb to the mid-2010s). Regarding the complete study: Template switching captured roughly one uniquely barcoded TCR beta cDNA molecule per two T cells in model experiments. Donors were grouped into four age groups: young (average roughly 15 years), middle-aged (roughly 37), aged (around 60) and long-lived (approximately 82). The study measured age-related changes in TCR beta repertoire diversity using deep sequencing normalized with unique cDNA molecular identifiers. Two additional independent replicas of 1 million unique cDNA reads from the same blood draw were analyzed for two donors (one aged 18 to 30 and one aged 80 or older). To avoid experimental bias, donors of different ages were spread randomly across the sequencing lanes. Overall results and qualifications from the work: A strong correlation was found between observed TCR beta diversity and the percentage of naive T cells measured by flow cytometry. The long-lived group showed more naive CD4+ T cells, fewer expanded clones and increased TCR diversity than the aged group, suggesting age selection. Bulk unsorted PBMC profiling prevented conclusive comparison of naive and antigen-experienced compartments. Because donor CMV infection status was unknown, age-related changes in expanded clonotypes were potentially confounded. Estimates of total diversity from one million sequenced T cells were regarded as lower bounds and underestimates. Observed TCR beta diversity per million T cells fell roughly linearly with age, and a significant reduction was already apparent by age approximately 41.

The donors were a few dozen Caucasian individuals from Russia, aged roughly 6 to 90 years, who were systemically healthy. Each donor gave ten milliliters of peripheral blood, drawn into EDTA-treated Vacutainer tubes. Ficoll-Paque density-gradient centrifugation was used to isolate PBMCs, with at least 7 million obtained per sample. Total RNA, at least 6 micrograms per sample, was extracted from PBMCs with Trizol reagent. Naive CD45RAhigh/CD27high T cell percentages were measured by flow cytometry on a PBMC aliquot from every donor. The library came from 5' RACE. These reads were obtained on an Illumina HiSeq 2500. A second PCR of about 7 to 12 cycles was run with a J-beta primer mix and a sample-barcoded 5' primer. Each TCR beta cDNA molecule received a unique molecular identifier from a template-switch 5' adaptor carrying 12 random nucleotides. At least 2.5 million CDR3-containing paired-end reads were obtained from each sample. The Mint cDNA synthesis kit, primed by a TRBC-specific oligonucleotide, was used to synthesize first-strand cDNA from all RNA. Following uracil-DNA glycosylase treatment, all cDNA underwent a first 18-cycle PCR with the universal primers M1SS and BC2_uni_R. In the paper's pipeline: Normalization of each sample was performed by random selection of 1 million high-quality reads, each carrying a distinct molecular identifier. Reads sharing molecular identifiers were discarded rather than binned into consensus sequences. MiTCR, run with a Q25 quality threshold and the strictest error-elimination algorithm, handled CDR3 identification, clonotype clustering and error correction. A nonparametric unseen species model with Euler transformation was used to estimate lower-bound total TCR beta diversity. Using fastp trimming at Q25 and MiXCR clonotype assembly, TCRdb reanalyzed the public sequencing data and kept in-frame beta chains. Every entry covers one CDR3 protein and lists the most common genes and DNA from its rows. TCRdb's processing, not the authors' own work, is the source of the V and J calls. The sample table records about 1.5 million distinct CDR3 sequences; roughly 43% of these occur just once. The top ten clonotypes cover about 4.1% of the sample.

The material sequenced was blood. The receptor was derived from a woman younger than 30 in good health.

The CDR3 corresponds to CASSFRVGNEQFF. The nucleotide sequence reads TGTGCCAGCAGCTTCCGGGTCGGCAATGAGCAGTTCTTC. Here the chain combines TRBV4-2 and TRBJ2-1; no D gene is confidently identified. CDR1 LGHNA and CDR2 YNFKEQ were looked up in the germline V gene. Cut back by 5 bases and 6 bases, the V and J ends lie 11 bases apart. The CDR3 runs 13 residues from the cysteine to the phenylalanine. Only the CDR3 DNA stays, 39 bases, in frame from base 1.